Listed below are T cell receptor beta chains from one sample, sequenced in a study of cytomegalovirus exposure and HLA in healthy donors. TCRdb's copy holds only in-frame clones and misses some; the assay was immunoSEQ multiplex PCR. The table includes more than 95,000 clones, around 60% detected once. The material sequenced was PBMCs. The receptors come from a woman between 45 and 60 years old in good health and CMV-seronegative. Each CDR3 is given with its conserved first and last residue. D genes are given only for firm matches. The size of a clone is reported for some rows only, either as once, few or many, or as a class for expanded clones.

NA TRBJ2-1 NA TRBV20-1 CSARGGVEQFF TGCAGTGCTAGGGGCGGGGTTGAGCAGTTCTTC
TRBD2 TRBJ2-1 NA TRBV5-1 CASSIGLAGVKKGGNEQFF TGCGCCAGCAGCATCGGACTAGCGGGAGTAAAAAAGGGGGGAAATGAGCAGTTCTTC
NA TRBJ1-2 NA TRBV28 CASRKTGEYGYTF TGTGCCAGCAGAAAGACAGGAGAATATGGCTACACCTTC
TRBD1 TRBJ1-2 NA TRBV6-1 CASSGDRAYGYTF TGTGCCAGCAGTGGGGACAGGGCCTATGGCTACACCTTC
NA TRBJ1-5 NA TRBV4-1 CASSQATGNQPQHF TGCGCCAGCAGCCAAGCTACAGGGAATCAGCCCCAGCATTTT
NA TRBJ2-3 few TRBV7-3 CASSLSTDTQYF TGTGCCAGCAGCTTATCTACAGATACGCAGTATTTT
TRBD2 TRBJ2-7 NA TRBV5-1 CASREREWDYEQYF TGCGCCAGCAGGGAGCGGGAGTGGGACTACGAGCAGTACTTC
NA TRBJ2-3 NA TRBV10-3 CAISESELVGTDTQYF TGTGCCATCAGTGAGTCGGAGTTGGTAGGCACAGATACGCAGTATTTT
TRBD1 TRBJ1-6 NA TRBV6-1 CASSENDRAKSPLHF TGTGCCAGCAGTGAAAATGACAGGGCCAAATCACCCCTCCACTTT
TRBD1 TRBJ2-3 NA TRBV13 CASSWTGRLDTDTQYF TGTGCCAGCAGCTGGACAGGGCGACTAGACACAGATACGCAGTATTTT
TRBD2 TRBJ2-5 NA TRBV7-3 CASSLLAGAQETQYF TGTGCCAGCAGCTTATTGGCGGGAGCCCAAGAGACCCAGTACTTC
TRBD1 TRBJ2-7 few TRBV18 CASSRGTGVAYEQYF TGTGCCAGCTCCCGAGGGACAGGGGTCGCTTACGAGCAGTACTTC
TRBD1 TRBJ1-1 NA TRBV10-3 CAISEEGAGEAFF TGTGCCATCTCAGAGGAGGGGGCCGGGGAAGCTTTCTTT
NA TRBJ2-1 NA TRBV19 CASSALGDEQFF TGTGCCAGTAGTGCGCTAGGAGATGAGCAGTTCTTC
TRBD1 TRBJ2-7 NA TRBV7-2 CASSLQGALSEQYF TGTGCCAGCAGCTTACAGGGGGCTCTAAGCGAGCAGTACTTC
TRBD1 TRBJ1-4 NA TRBV2 CASSEGQVYEKLFF TGTGCCAGCAGTGAGGGACAGGTCTATGAAAAACTGTTTTTT
NA TRBJ1-2 NA TRBV19 CASSTQGTYGYTF TGTGCCAGTAGTACACAGGGCACCTATGGCTACACCTTC
NA TRBJ2-5 few TRBV5-6 CASSFRGKETQYF TGTGCCAGCAGCTTTCGAGGAAAAGAGACCCAGTACTTC
NA TRBJ1-2 NA TRBV28 CASSQGSTNYGYTF TGTGCCAGCAGCCAGGGCTCTACTAACTATGGCTACACCTTC
NA TRBJ2-2 NA TRBV6-5 CASSQTVTGELFF TGTGCCAGCAGTCAGACAGTGACCGGGGAGCTGTTTTTT
TRBD2 TRBJ2-1 NA TRBV11-3 CASSAGTSGINEQFF TGTGCCAGCAGCGCCGGGACTAGCGGGATCAATGAGCAGTTCTTC
TRBD1 TRBJ1-1 NA TRBV5-6 CASDRAPVNTEAFF TGTGCCAGCGACAGGGCCCCAGTGAACACTGAAGCTTTCTTT
NA TRBJ1-2 NA TRBV10-2 CASSELQGGGFGYTF TGCGCCAGCAGTGAGTTACAGGGTGGGGGCTTTGGCTACACCTTC
NA TRBJ2-7 NA TRBV7-2 CASPYLVSEQYF TGTGCCAGCCCCTACCTCGTAAGCGAGCAGTACTTC
NA TRBJ1-2 NA TRBV21-1 CASSSGQPANYGYTF TGTGCCAGCAGCAGCGGACAGCCAGCTAACTATGGCTACACCTTC
TRBD1 TRBJ1-5 NA TRBV7-8 CASSLSLEYRGLEPQHF TGTGCCAGCAGCCTATCCCTGGAGTACAGGGGTCTGGAGCCCCAGCATTTT
NA TRBJ2-7 NA TRBV27 CASSLSGQAYEQYF TGTGCCAGCAGTTTATCAGGCCAGGCCTACGAGCAGTACTTC
NA TRBJ1-1 NA TRBV6-5 CASSYTGPELGAFF TGTGCCAGCAGTTACACAGGACCCGAGCTGGGAGCTTTCTTT
TRBD2 TRBJ2-7 few TRBV6-6 CASSPFLAGADEQYF TGTGCCAGCAGTCCCTTCCTAGCGGGGGCGGACGAGCAGTACTTC
NA TRBJ1-1 NA TRBV12-5 CASGLPPMNTEAFF TGTGCTAGTGGTTTGCCGCCTATGAACACTGAAGCTTTCTTT
NA TRBJ2-5 NA TRBV9 CASSVGGPRETQYF TGTGCCAGCAGCGTTGGGGGCCCCCGTGAGACCCAGTACTTC
TRBD2 TRBJ2-7 once TRBV5-5 CASSPGGVRYEQYF TGTGCCAGCAGCCCGGGGGGGGTGAGGTACGAGCAGTACTTC
TRBD2 TRBJ2-1 NA TRBV5-8 CASSYRGGGSYNEQFF TGTGCCAGCAGCTACCGCGGGGGAGGCTCCTACAATGAGCAGTTCTTC
TRBD2 TRBJ2-1 NA TRBV29-1 CSAITGTSGRSSYNEQFF TGCAGCGCAATCACCGGGACTAGCGGGAGGAGCTCCTACAATGAGCAGTTCTTC
NA TRBJ1-1 NA TRBV4-2 CASSPRLNTEAFF TGTGCCAGCAGCCCCAGGTTGAACACTGAAGCTTTCTTT
TRBD2 TRBJ2-3 NA TRBV4-1 CASSQGLAGGFDTQYF TGCGCCAGCAGCCAGGGACTAGCGGGAGGGTTCGATACGCAGTATTTT
TRBD1 TRBJ1-6 NA TRBV6-4 CASSVQGDSPLHF TGTGCCAGCAGTGTCCAGGGGGATTCACCCCTCCACTTT
TRBD2 TRBJ2-5 few TRBV9 CASSVGHGTSGGHETQYF TGTGCCAGCAGCGTAGGGCATGGTACTAGCGGGGGGCACGAGACCCAGTACTTC
NA TRBJ1-5 NA TRBV27 CASSLGVRGQPQHF TGTGCCAGCAGTTTAGGTGTCAGGGGTCAGCCCCAGCATTTT
TRBD2 TRBJ2-2 NA TRBV19 CASSMAGLVYTGELFF TGTGCCAGTAGTATGGCGGGACTAGTTTACACCGGGGAGCTGTTTTTT
NA TRBJ1-2 NA TRBV11-2 CASSRNRDGTSNYGYTF TGTGCCAGCAGCCGAAACCGAGACGGGACATCTAACTATGGCTACACCTTC
NA TRBJ2-4 few TRBV11-3 CASSPMESKNIQYF TGTGCCAGCAGTCCTATGGAGTCCAAAAACATTCAGTACTTC
NA TRBJ1-5 NA TRBV19 CASSTPTGTASNQPQHF TGTGCCAGTAGTACACCCACAGGGACCGCTAGCAATCAGCCCCAGCATTTT
NA TRBJ2-3 NA TRBV7-3 CASSLLGGITDTQYF TGTGCCAGCAGCTTACTTGGGGGCATCACAGATACGCAGTATTTT
TRBD2 TRBJ2-7 NA TRBV5-1 CASSLGLAGDEQYF TGCGCCAGCAGCTTGGGACTAGCGGGGGACGAGCAGTACTTC
NA TRBJ1-6 NA TRBV2 CASRETGQYNSPLHF TGTGCCAGCAGGGAAACGGGACAATATAATTCACCCCTCCACTTT
NA TRBJ2-6 NA TRBV5-4 CASSIREAGANVLTF TGTGCCAGCAGCATCAGGGAAGCTGGGGCCAACGTCCTGACTTTC
NA TRBJ2-2 NA TRBV10-3 CAIPTGYTGELFF TGTGCCATCCCGACAGGATACACCGGGGAGCTGTTTTTT
NA TRBJ2-6 NA TRBV6-1 CASSEAGLGANVLTF TGTGCCAGCAGTGAAGCGGGGCTTGGGGCCAACGTCCTGACTTTC
NA TRBJ2-2 NA TRBV28 CASSSGQNTGELFF TGTGCCAGCAGTTCGGGACAGAACACCGGGGAGCTGTTTTTT